This TCR beta chain was captured by sequencing in a study of T cell responses to AZD1222 COVID-19 vaccine. Produced via immunoSEQ multiplex PCR; TCRdb's table is partial and in-frame only. The sample lists over 75,000 clones, roughly 90% occurring once. Germline V lookup: CDR1 SGHAT, CDR2 FQDESV (reference sequence). The CDR3 is made up of 14 amino acids. V lost 5 bases to trimming and J lost 8 bases, with 18 bases between them. The sequence derives from an adult in good health. The material was peripheral blood, obtained on day 0 of AZD1222 vaccination. This chain joins TRBV11-1 and TRBJ1-2; a weak D match, TRBD1 (5 bases). The DNA for the CDR3 is TGTGCCAGCAGCGCCGGGACGTCGCTATCGGGCTACACCTTC. This gives the protein CASSAGTSLSGYTF.